Following are 3 T cell receptor beta chains from one sample sequenced in a study of cytomegalovirus exposure and HLA in healthy donors. The PCR employed 60 Vbeta primers together with 13 Jbeta primers. Only in-frame clones appear in the TCRdb table, and some are missing; sequencing was by immunoSEQ multiplex PCR. The table shows 180,000 or so clones, with around 75% occurring only once. Sequenced: PBMCs. The receptors were sampled from a male donor in good health and CMV-seronegative.

The chain employs TRBV28 and TRBJ2-1; 13 bases are shared with TRBD2. The length of the CDR3 is 20 residues. Germline values: CDR1 MDHEN, CDR2 SYDVKM. Trimming took 7 bases from V and 0 from J; bases not matched to a gene: 15. The CDR3 coding sequence is TGTGCCAGCACTCAATGGACTAGCGGGAGTGTTTCGAGCTCCTACAATGAGCAGTTCTTC. Translation: CASTQWTSGSVSSSYNEQFF.

The rearrangement links TRBV15 to TRBJ1-5, with D maybe TRBD1 (6 bases). Germline CDR1 and CDR2: LNHNV and YYDKDF (reference sequence). Between the trimmed V and J ends, which lost 0 bases and 2 bases, there was a span of 8 bases. The CDR3 spans 15 residues. The DNA of the CDR3 is TGTGCCACCAGCAGAGAAGGGGGTGGCAATCAGCCCCAGCATTTT. As protein: CATSREGGGNQPQHF. Filled out from reference TRBV15 and TRBJ1-5, the complete variable domain reads DAMVIQNPRYQVTQFGKPVTLSCSQTLNHNVMYWYQQKSSQAPKLLFHYYDKDFNNEADTPDNFQSRRPNTSFCFLDIRSPGLGDTAMYLCATSREGGGNQPQHFGDGTRLSIL.

This rearrangement joins TRBV6-6 to TRBJ1-5; a weak D match, TRBD1 (6 bases). V was shortened by 2 bases and J by 10 bases, with 15 bases between the two germline ends. The CDR3 spans 14 residues. Germline CDR1 and CDR2: MNHNY and SVGAGI (reference sequence). The CDR3 spells CASSYPALQGPQHF. CDR3 DNA: TGTGCCAGCAGTTACCCGGCATTACAGGGCCCCCAGCATTTT.